This T cell receptor beta chain was found in a study of blood T cell repertoires in COVID-19. The wider study: The United States, Italy and Spain supplied acute and convalescent COVID-19 samples.

This clone was recorded only once. Per germline, CDR1 SGHTA and CDR2 FQGNSA. V lost 3 bases and J lost 8, with 10 bases in between. This CDR3 comprises 13 residues. The method was immunoSEQ multiplex PCR; TCRdb's version includes in-frame clones alone and lacks a portion of them. Among 200,000 or so clones listed, roughly 80% were seen once. The V and J genes are TRBV7-2 and TRBJ2-2; D call uncertain. The sample consisted of peripheral blood. The origin of this receptor is a woman aged 25 to 45 with acute or convalescent COVID-19. The CDR3 sequence: CASSFLIVGELFF. CDR3 DNA sequence: TGTGCCAGCAGCTTCTTAATAGTAGGGGAGCTGTTTTTT.